This T cell receptor beta chain was recorded in a study of shared clonotypes between healthy human individuals. General study findings and limits: Few donors limited the genetic and exposure-history diversity represented.

Assay execution proceeded at the deep level. Here immunoSEQ multiplex PCR was the method, and the copy in TCRdb shows in-frame clones only, minus some. Of some 2.4 million clones detected, 93% appear once; the ten largest clones hold 0.36%. Germline loops: CDR1 SQVTM, CDR2 ANQGSEA. V was trimmed by 6 bases and J by 2 bases, leaving 14 bases between them. The CDR3 has 13 amino acids. Only one count was recorded for this clone. Antigen unknown. The source of this sequence is a man aged 18-30 years in good health. Some clones in this sample may be carry-over from other donors' samples. Sequenced: naive CD4+ T cells from PBMCs. Subset noted: CD45RA+ positively selected. This chain links TRBV29-1 with TRBJ2-7; TRBD1 or TRBD2 may be the D gene (5 bases each). The CDR3 sequence is CSVGTELAYEQYF. The CDR3 nucleotides are TGCAGCGTCGGGACGGAGCTCGCCTACGAGCAGTACTTC.